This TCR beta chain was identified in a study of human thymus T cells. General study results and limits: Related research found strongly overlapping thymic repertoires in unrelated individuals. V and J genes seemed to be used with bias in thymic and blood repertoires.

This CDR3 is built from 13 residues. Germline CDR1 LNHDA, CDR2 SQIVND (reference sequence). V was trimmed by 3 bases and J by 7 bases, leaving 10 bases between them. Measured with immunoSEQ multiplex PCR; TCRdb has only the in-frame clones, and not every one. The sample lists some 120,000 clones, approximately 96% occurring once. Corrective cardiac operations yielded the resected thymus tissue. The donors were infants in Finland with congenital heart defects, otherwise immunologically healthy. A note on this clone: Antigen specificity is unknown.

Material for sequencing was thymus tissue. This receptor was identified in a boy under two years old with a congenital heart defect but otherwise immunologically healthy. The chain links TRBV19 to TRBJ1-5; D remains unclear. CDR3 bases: TGTGCCAGTAGTATTCGGCGTTACCAGCCCCAGCATTTT. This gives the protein CASSIRRYQPQHF.